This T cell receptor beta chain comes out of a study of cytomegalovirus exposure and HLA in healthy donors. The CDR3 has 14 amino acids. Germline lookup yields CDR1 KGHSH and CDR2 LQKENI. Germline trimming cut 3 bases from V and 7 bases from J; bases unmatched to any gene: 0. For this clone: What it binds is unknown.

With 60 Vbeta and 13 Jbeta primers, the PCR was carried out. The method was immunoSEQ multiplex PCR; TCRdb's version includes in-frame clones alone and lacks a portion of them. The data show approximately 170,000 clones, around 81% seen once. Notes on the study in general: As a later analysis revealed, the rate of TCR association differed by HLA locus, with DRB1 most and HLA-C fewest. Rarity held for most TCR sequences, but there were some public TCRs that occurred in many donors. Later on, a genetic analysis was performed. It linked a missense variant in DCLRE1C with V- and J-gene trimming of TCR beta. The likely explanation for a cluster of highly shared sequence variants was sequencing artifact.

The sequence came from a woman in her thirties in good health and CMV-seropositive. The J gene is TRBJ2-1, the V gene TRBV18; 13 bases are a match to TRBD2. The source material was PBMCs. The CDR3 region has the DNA TGTGCCAGCTCACCGACTAGCGGGAGGAATGAGCAGTTCTTC. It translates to CASSPTSGRNEQFF.